These T cell receptor beta chains were read from a single sample in a study of cytomegalovirus exposure and HLA in healthy donors. The data were produced by immunoSEQ multiplex PCR, yet TCRdb's version contains in-frame clones alone and is incomplete. The table lists 95,000 to 150,000 clones, less than 80% of them singletons, with 4% in the top ten. The sample was PBMCs. The source of these receptors is a man aged 40-55 years in good health and CMV-seropositive. Each CDR3 is given with its conserved first and last residue. The order of the fields is clone size, V gene, J gene, D gene, CDR3 DNA, CDR3 protein. D genes are given only for firm matches. A row's size may be missing; if present it is once, few, many or a size class.

-,TRBV29-1,TRBJ2-7,-,TGCAGCGTTGCGGGGGACCCCTACGAGCAGTACTTC,CSVAGDPYEQYF
-,TRBV7-6,TRBJ2-5,TRBD1,TGTGCCAGCGAGACAGGGAGGACCCAGTACTTC,CASETGRTQYF
-,TRBV19,TRBJ2-3,TRBD2,TGTGCCAGTAGTAGGCGGGCGGGAGAAGGGACAGATACGCAGTATTTT,CASSRRAGEGTDTQYF
few,TRBV19,TRBJ2-2,TRBD1,TGTGCCAGTAGTCCCCTCCCCAGGGACAGGGTAATCGGGGAGCTGTTTTTT,CASSPLPRDRVIGELFF
-,TRBV4-2,TRBJ1-1,-,TGTGCCAGCAGCCAAGACCGGGGTAGGACTGAAGCTTTCTTT,CASSQDRGRTEAFF
-,TRBV5-6,TRBJ1-3,-,TGTGCCAGCAGCTTCGACGCTAGCTCTGGAAACACCATATATTTT,CASSFDASSGNTIYF
-,TRBV30,TRBJ1-1,TRBD1,TGTGCCTGGAGTGTTGGGACAGGTAACACTGAAGCTTTCTTT,CAWSVGTGNTEAFF
few,TRBV19,TRBJ1-4,-,TGTGCCAGTAGCCTCATATTCCGGGACTCGGAAAAACTGTTTTTT,CASSLIFRDSEKLFF
-,TRBV2,TRBJ2-5,-,TGTGCCAGCAGTGCGTCAACAGGCGGAGAGACCCAGTACTTC,CASSASTGGETQYF
-,TRBV30,TRBJ2-7,-,TGTGCCTGGACCCGCCCGTCTAACCCTTTCTACGAGCAGTACTTC,CAWTRPSNPFYEQYF
-,TRBV29-1,TRBJ2-2,TRBD1,TGCAGCGTTGGACAGGGTTCGAACACCGGGGAGCTGTTTTTT,CSVGQGSNTGELFF
-,TRBV6-5,TRBJ1-2,-,TGTGCCAGCAAGGACTCGACGGATTATGGCTACACCTTC,CASKDSTDYGYTF
-,TRBV5-4,TRBJ1-6,-,TGTGCCAGCAGCTCCACAGGGAATAATTCACCCCTCCACTTT,CASSSTGNNSPLHF
-,TRBV27,TRBJ2-3,TRBD2,TGTGCCAGCACCCCTGCACTAGCGGGGAACACAGATACGCAGTATTTT,CASTPALAGNTDTQYF
-,TRBV4-1,TRBJ2-1,TRBD2,TGCGCCAGCAGCCAAGGACTAGCGGGAGCGGGTGAGCAGTTCTTC,CASSQGLAGAGEQFF
-,TRBV5-1,TRBJ2-1,TRBD1,TGCGCCAGCAGCTCCCTAACCGGGACAGGGGGTCTAGATGAGCAGTTCTTC,CASSSLTGTGGLDEQFF
-,TRBV4-2,TRBJ2-7,TRBD2,TGTGCCAGCAGCCAGGGACTAGCGGGGACCTACGAGCAGTACTTC,CASSQGLAGTYEQYF
once,TRBV13,TRBJ2-2,-,TGTGCCAGCAGCTTATCTCGGCGGACCGGGGAGCTGTTTTTT,CASSLSRRTGELFF
-,TRBV13,TRBJ1-1,TRBD1,TGTGCCAGCAGTCGCTGGGACAGGGAGACAACTGAAGCTTTCTTT,CASSRWDRETTEAFF
-,TRBV10-3,TRBJ2-2,TRBD2,TGTGCCATCAGTGAGTGGGAGGGCACCGGGGAGCTGTTTTTT,CAISEWEGTGELFF
-,TRBV4-2,TRBJ2-7,-,TGTGCCAGCAGCCAGAATCCCAGGGGCCACGAGCAGTACTTC,CASSQNPRGHEQYF
-,TRBV2,TRBJ1-5,-,TGTGCCAGCAGGAGAGAGGGATTCGGCAATCAGCCCCAGCATTTT,CASRREGFGNQPQHF
few,TRBV7-9,TRBJ2-2,-,TGTGCCAGCAGCTTATATCAGGTCACCGGGGAGCTGTTTTTT,CASSLYQVTGELFF
-,TRBV5-6,TRBJ2-2,TRBD1,TGTGCCAGCAGCCCGGAGGCGGGACAGGGGATTTTCGGCACCGGGGAGCTGTTTTTT,CASSPEAGQGIFGTGELFF
-,TRBV6-6,TRBJ2-1,TRBD1,TGTGCCAGCAGTTACCCGGGGACAGGGATTTACAATGAGCAGTTCTTC,CASSYPGTGIYNEQFF
once,TRBV9,TRBJ2-1,TRBD2,TGTGCCAGCAGCGTAGGGCTAGCGGGGGGTAATGAGCAGTTCTTC,CASSVGLAGGNEQFF
-,TRBV7-2,TRBJ1-5,-,TGTGCCAGCAGTCGGGACACGGGACCCAATAGCAATCAGCCCCAGCATTTT,CASSRDTGPNSNQPQHF
-,TRBV10-3,TRBJ2-1,-,TGTGCCATCGCGGACTATTACAATGAGCAGTTCTTC,CAIADYYNEQFF
once,TRBV7-9,TRBJ2-7,TRBD1,TGTGCCAGCAGCTTAGGGACAGGGTCCCCCTCCTACGAGCAGTACTTC,CASSLGTGSPSYEQYF
-,TRBV9,TRBJ1-5,-,TGTGCCAGCAGCGTCCAGGGCCATAGCAATCAGCCCCAGCATTTT,CASSVQGHSNQPQHF
few,TRBV7-2,TRBJ1-2,-,TGTGCCAGCAGGTTCCAGGGGACACCACCTGATGGCTACACCTTC,CASRFQGTPPDGYTF
-,TRBV14,TRBJ2-2,-,TGTGCCAGCAGCCAAGGTGAACGGAGAAACACCGGGGAGCTGTTTTTT,CASSQGERRNTGELFF
-,TRBV6-6,TRBJ1-5,-,TGTGCCAGCAGGCCAGGGGCACCTAGAGTCGATCAGCCCCAGCATTTT,CASRPGAPRVDQPQHF
-,TRBV27,TRBJ1-4,TRBD1,TGTGCCAGCAGTAGGGGGACAGGGACTGAAAAACTGTTTTTT,CASSRGTGTEKLFF
-,TRBV29-1,TRBJ1-1,TRBD1,TGCAGCGACAGGGGGCAGGACACTGAAGCTTTCTTT,CSDRGQDTEAFF
-,TRBV6-4,TRBJ1-5,TRBD1,TGTGCCAGCAGGACAGGGGGTGGACAGCCCCAGCATTTT,CASRTGGGQPQHF
-,TRBV7-7,TRBJ2-5,TRBD2,TGTGCTAGCAGCTCCCCTGGGCGGGGGTACAAGACCCAGTACTTC,CASSSPGRGYKTQYF
-,TRBV28,TRBJ2-1,TRBD2,TGTGCCAGCAGTTTACTGACTAGCGGGACTTACAATGAGCAGTTCTTC,CASSLLTSGTYNEQFF
-,TRBV13,TRBJ1-5,-,TGTGCCAGCAGCGCTCAGGGTCGGACCCAGCATTTT,CASSAQGRTQHF
-,TRBV2,TRBJ2-7,-,TGTGCCAGCAGGCCCCCCGGTGGGCTTTCCTACGAGCAGTACTTC,CASRPPGGLSYEQYF
-,TRBV27,TRBJ2-7,TRBD1,TGTGCCAGCAGTTTGGGCAGGGGACAGGTCGAGCAGTACTTC,CASSLGRGQVEQYF
few,TRBV27,TRBJ2-1,TRBD2,TGTGCCAGCAGTTTATATCTGGGGGGGATTAAGAATGAGCAGTTCTTC,CASSLYLGGIKNEQFF
-,TRBV6-5,TRBJ1-1,-,TGTGCCAGCAGCTCCAGGGGTGTTGCTGAAGCTTTCTTT,CASSSRGVAEAFF
-,TRBV5-1,TRBJ2-1,-,TGCGCCAGCAGCTCCGGGACTTTCTTGGATGAGCAGTTCTTC,CASSSGTFLDEQFF
-,TRBV10-3,TRBJ1-2,-,TGTGCCATCAGTGAGGGCAGGCTAAACTATGGCTACACCTTC,CAISEGRLNYGYTF
-,TRBV19,TRBJ1-4,TRBD1,TGTGCCATCGGGACAGGTGAAAAACTGTTTTTT,CAIGTGEKLFF
-,TRBV18,TRBJ1-4,-,TGTGCCAGCTCACCACAGGGTTTTCAGGGTGAAAAACTGTTTTTT,CASSPQGFQGEKLFF
-,TRBV11-2,TRBJ2-3,TRBD2,TGTGCCAGCAGCTTAGACGGGACTAGCGGGGGCCGGCCGCATACGCAGTATTTT,CASSLDGTSGGRPHTQYF
-,TRBV7-3,TRBJ1-1,TRBD1,TGTGCCAGCAGCTCACAGGGGCCGGGCACTGAAGCTTTCTTT,CASSSQGPGTEAFF
-,TRBV29-1,TRBJ2-7,TRBD1,TGCAGCGTCAAGACAGGGGGCGTTCTCTACGAGCAGTACTTC,CSVKTGGVLYEQYF
-,TRBV18,TRBJ2-1,-,TGTGCCAGCTCACCGGAGACCGGGAGTAGGCAGTTCTTC,CASSPETGSRQFF
-,TRBV10-1,TRBJ1-1,TRBD1,TGCGCCAGCAGTGAATCGGGAACAGGGGTCTCGGAGGCTTTCTTT,CASSESGTGVSEAFF
few,TRBV9,TRBJ2-1,TRBD2,TGTGCCAGCAACCCCAGCGGGAGCTCCTACAATGAGCAGTTCTTC,CASNPSGSSYNEQFF
-,TRBV5-1,TRBJ2-3,-,TGCGCCAGCAGCAACGGGGGGGCCAGGGGGACAGATACGCAGTATTTT,CASSNGGARGTDTQYF
-,TRBV5-1,TRBJ2-7,TRBD1,TGCGCCAGCAGCCAGACAGGGGTACACGAGCAGTACTTC,CASSQTGVHEQYF
-,TRBV7-9,TRBJ1-4,TRBD1,TGTGCCAGCAGCACCCGGGACAGGTCTGAAAAACTGTTTTTT,CASSTRDRSEKLFF
once,TRBV11-3,TRBJ2-1,TRBD2,TGTGCCAGCAGCACCCTAGCGGGGGGCCGTAATGAGCAGTTCTTC,CASSTLAGGRNEQFF
-,TRBV2,TRBJ1-2,-,TGTGCCAGCAGTCTGGAGGGCTACACCTTC,CASSLEGYTF